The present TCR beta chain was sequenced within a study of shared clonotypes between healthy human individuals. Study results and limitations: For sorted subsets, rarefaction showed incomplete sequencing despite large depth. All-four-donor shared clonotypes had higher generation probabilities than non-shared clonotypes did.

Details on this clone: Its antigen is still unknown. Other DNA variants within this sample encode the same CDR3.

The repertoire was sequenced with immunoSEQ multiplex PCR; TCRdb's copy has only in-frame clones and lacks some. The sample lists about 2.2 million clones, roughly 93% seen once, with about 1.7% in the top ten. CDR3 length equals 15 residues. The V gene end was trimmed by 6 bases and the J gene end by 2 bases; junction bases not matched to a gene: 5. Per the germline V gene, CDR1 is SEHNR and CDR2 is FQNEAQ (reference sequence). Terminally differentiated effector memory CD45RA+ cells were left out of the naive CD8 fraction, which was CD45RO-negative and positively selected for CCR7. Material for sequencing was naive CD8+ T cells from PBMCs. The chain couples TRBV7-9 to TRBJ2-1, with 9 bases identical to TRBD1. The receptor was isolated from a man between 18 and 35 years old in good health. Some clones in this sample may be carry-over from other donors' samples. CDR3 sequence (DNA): TGTGCCAGCAGTCCTACAGGGGGCCCCTACAATGAGCAGTTCTTC. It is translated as CASSPTGGPYNEQFF.